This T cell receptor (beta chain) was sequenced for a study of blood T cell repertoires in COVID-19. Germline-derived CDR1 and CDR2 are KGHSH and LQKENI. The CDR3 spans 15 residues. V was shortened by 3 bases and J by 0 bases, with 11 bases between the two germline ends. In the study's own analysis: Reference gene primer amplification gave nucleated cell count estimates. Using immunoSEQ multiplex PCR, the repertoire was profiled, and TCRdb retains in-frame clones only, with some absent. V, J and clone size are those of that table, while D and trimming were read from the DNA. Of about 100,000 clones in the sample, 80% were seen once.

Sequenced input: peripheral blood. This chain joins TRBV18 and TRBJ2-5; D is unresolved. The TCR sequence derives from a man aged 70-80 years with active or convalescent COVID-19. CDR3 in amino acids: CASSPLGLYQETQYF. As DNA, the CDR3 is TGTGCCAGCTCACCTCTAGGCCTGTACCAAGAGACCCAGTACTTC.